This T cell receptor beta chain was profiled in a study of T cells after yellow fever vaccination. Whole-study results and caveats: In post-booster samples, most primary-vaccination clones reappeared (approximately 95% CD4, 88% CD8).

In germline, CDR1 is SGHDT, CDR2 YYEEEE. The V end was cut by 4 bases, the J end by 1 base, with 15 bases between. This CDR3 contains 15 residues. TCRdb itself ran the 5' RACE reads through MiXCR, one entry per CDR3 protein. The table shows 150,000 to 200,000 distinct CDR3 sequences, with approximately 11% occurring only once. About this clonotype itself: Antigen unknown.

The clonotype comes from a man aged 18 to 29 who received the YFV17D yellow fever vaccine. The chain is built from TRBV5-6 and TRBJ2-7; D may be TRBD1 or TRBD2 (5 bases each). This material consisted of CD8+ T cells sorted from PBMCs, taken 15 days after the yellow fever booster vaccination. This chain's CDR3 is CASSPVSGASYEQYF. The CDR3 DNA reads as TGTGCCAGCAGCCCGGTCTCCGGGGCGTCCTACGAGCAGTACTTC.